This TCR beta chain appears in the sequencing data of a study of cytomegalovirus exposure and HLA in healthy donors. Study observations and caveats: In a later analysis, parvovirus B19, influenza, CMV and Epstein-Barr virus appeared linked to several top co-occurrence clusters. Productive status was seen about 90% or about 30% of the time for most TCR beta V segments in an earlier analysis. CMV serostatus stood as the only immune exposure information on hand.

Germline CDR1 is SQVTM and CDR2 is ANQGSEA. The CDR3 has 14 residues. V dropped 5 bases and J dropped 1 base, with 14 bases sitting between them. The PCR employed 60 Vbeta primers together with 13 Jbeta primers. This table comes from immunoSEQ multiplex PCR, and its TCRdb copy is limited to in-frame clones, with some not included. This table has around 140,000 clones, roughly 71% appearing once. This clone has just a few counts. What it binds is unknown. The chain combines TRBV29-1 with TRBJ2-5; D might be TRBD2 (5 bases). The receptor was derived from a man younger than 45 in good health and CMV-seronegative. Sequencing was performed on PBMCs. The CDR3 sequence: CSVKLGSGQETQYF. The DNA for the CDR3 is TGCAGCGTTAAACTTGGGAGCGGCCAAGAGACCCAGTACTTC.